Presented here are 21 T cell receptor beta chains from one specimen sequenced in a study of T-cell reconstitution after alpha-beta-depleted transplantation in children. Unique molecular identifiers featured in how the TCRbeta library was prepared. TCRdb redid the calling of the PCR reads with MiXCR, one entry per CDR3 protein. The repertoire has about 830,000 distinct CDR3 sequences, 16% of them found once; the top ten carry 5%. Specimen: PBMCs, mostly from graft donor cells, collected 360 days after TCRalphabeta/CD19-depleted stem cell transplant. Every receptor here comes from a male patient younger than 18 who had a stem cell transplant for acute lymphoblastic leukemia, so the T cells may come from the graft donor.

The chain combines TRBV21-1 with TRBJ2-1. TRBV21-1 is described as a pseudogene. This CDR3 contains 12 residues. Written as DNA, the CDR3 is TGTGCCACTTTTGGGGATTACAATGAGCAGTTCTTC. Translation: CATFGDYNEQFF.

The chain has TRBV5-5 and TRBJ1-1; D is uncertain. V lost 0 bases and J 2 bases, leaving 11 bases between the germline ends. This CDR3 contains 15 residues. The germline V gene encodes CDR1 SGHKS and CDR2 YYEKEE (reference sequence). CDR3: CASSLERGANTEAFF. CDR3 nucleotides: TGTGCCAGCAGCTTGGAACGGGGTGCCAACACTGAAGCTTTCTTT.

CDR3 in amino acids: CASSLAPGQRYNEQFF. The CDR3 DNA is TGTGCCAGCAGCTTAGCGCCGGGACAGAGATACAATGAGCAGTTCTTC. The genes are TRBV11-1 and TRBJ2-1; 7 positions match TRBD1. This CDR3 is built from 16 residues. Germline assignment: CDR1 SGHAT and CDR2 FQDESV (reference sequence). Trimming took 0 bases from V and 4 from J; bases not matched to a gene: 6.

This clonotype was found a few times. This chain uses TRBV12-3 or TRBV12-4 with TRBJ1-4; 8 bases fit TRBD1. V dropped 5 bases and J dropped 7; count of bases not matched to a gene: 9. This CDR3 has 15 residues. The CDR3 sequence: CASSRRGRRTEKLFF. Written as DNA, the CDR3 is TGTGCCAGCAGTCGCAGGGGGCGTAGGACTGAAAAACTGTTTTTT.

This clonotype was seen a handful of times. CDR3 in amino acids: CAISEAGAGAETETQYF. The CDR3 DNA reads TGTGCCATCAGTGAGGCAGGGGCTGGTGCGGAAACCGAGACCCAGTACTTC. The chain carries TRBV10-3 and TRBJ2-5; D is perhaps TRBD1 (6 bases). CDR3 length: 17 residues. V dropped 2 bases and J dropped 5 bases, with 21 bases sitting between them. The germline V gene has CDR1 ENHRY and CDR2 SYGVKD.

The gene calls are TRBV6-5 and TRBJ1-2, with D unclear. V gave up 6 bases and J gave up 4 bases, with 18 bases separating them. In germline, CDR1 is MNHEY, CDR2 SVGAGI. The length of the CDR3 is 15 residues. The CDR3 loop reads CASRPRTGESYGYTF. The CDR3 coding sequence is TGTGCCAGCAGACCCCGGACGGGAGAGTCCTATGGCTACACCTTC.

V gene TRBV3-1 combines with J gene TRBJ1-3; TRBD1 agrees at 7 bases. With V trimmed by 0 bases and J by 0 bases, 5 bases remained unmatched. The CDR3 is 17 residues long. Germline CDR1 reads LGHDT; CDR2 reads YNNKEL (reference sequence). CDR3 nucleotide sequence: TGTGCCAGCAGCCAAGATGCCGGACAGGACTCTGGAAACACCATATATTTT. This codes for CASSQDAGQDSGNTIYF.

This clonotype was counted between two and nine times. V is TRBV19 and J is TRBJ1-1; D not certain. Between the trimmed V and J ends, which lost 3 bases and 7 bases, there was a span of 12 bases. The CDR3 contains 13 residues. Germline V gene data show CDR1 as LNHDA and CDR2 as SQIVND (reference sequence). CDR3 amino acids: CASSMFSRNEAFF. DNA of the CDR3: TGTGCCAGTAGTATGTTCTCTAGGAATGAAGCTTTCTTT.

V gene TRBV14 combines with J gene TRBJ2-2; 9 bases align to TRBD1. CDR1 and CDR2 from the germline V gene are SGHDN and FVKESK. V was pared by 4 bases and J by 2 bases, with 2 bases of the junction left unmatched. The CDR3 has 15 amino acids. The CDR3: CASSRQGENTGELFF. The CDR3 DNA is TGTGCCAGCAGCCGACAGGGGGAAAACACCGGGGAGCTGTTTTTT.

Concerning this clonotype: This may arise from a read error, as a much more abundant clone is one base away. The chain couples TRBV14 to TRBJ2-1; D uncertain. The CDR3 has 13 amino acids. The germline V and J ends were trimmed by 3 bases and 3 bases, with 6 bases remaining between them. Germline assignment: CDR1 SGHDN and CDR2 FVKESK. CDR3 sequence (DNA): TGTGCCAGCAGCCAGACTGACTACAATGAGCAGTTCTTC. It yields the protein CASSQTDYNEQFF.

This clonotype was found many times. The rearrangement uses TRBV19 and TRBJ1-1, with D unresolved. Germline CDR1 LNHDA, CDR2 SQIVND (reference sequence). Trimming cost V 9 bases and J 1 base, with 9 bases left between them. The CDR3 runs to 12 residues. CDR3 region: CASSFRNTEAFF. The CDR3 region has the DNA TGTGCCAGCAGTTTCAGGAACACTGAAGCTTTCTTT. Supplemented by reference TRBV19 and TRBJ1-1, the full variable domain reads DGGITQSPKYLFRKEGQNVTLSCEQNLNHDAMYWYRQDPGQGLRLIYYSQIVNDFQKGDIAEGYSVSREKKESFPLTVTSAQKNPTAFYLCASSFRNTEAFFGQGTRLTVV.

The chain recombines TRBV12-3 or TRBV12-4 with TRBJ2-7; 7 positions agree with TRBD2. The CDR3 spans 13 residues. J was trimmed by 3 bases and V by 5 bases; bases with no gene match: 4. The CDR3 DNA reads TGTGCCAGCAGTCGCCGCGGGGGCTACGAGCAGTACTTC. Encoded protein: CASSRRGGYEQYF.

The chain combines TRBV2 with TRBJ1-2, with unresolved D. Germline CDR1 is SNHLY and CDR2 is FYNNEI. The CDR3 length is 14 residues. V lost 5 bases to trimming and J lost 4 bases, with 14 bases between them. The CDR3 protein is CASSILSYGYGYTF. The CDR3 DNA follows: TGTGCCAGCAGTATTCTGTCTTATGGCTATGGCTACACCTTC.

This clonotype has a count of ten or more. This rearrangement joins TRBV12-3 or TRBV12-4 to TRBJ2-5, with TRBD2 matching over 11 bases. Losses at the gene ends were 8 bases for V and 7 bases for J; bases not matched to a gene: 15. This CDR3 has 16 amino acids. CDR3: CASQPPGLAGFGTQYF. The CDR3 DNA is TGTGCCAGCCAGCCGCCCGGACTAGCGGGTTTTGGGACCCAGTACTTC.

This sequence joins TRBV7-3 and TRBJ2-1; D possibly corresponds to TRBD2 (5 bases). The CDR3 runs 15 residues. Trimming stripped 2 bases from V and 5 bases from J, with 13 bases between. Germline CDR1 SGHTA, CDR2 FQGTGA. CDR3 in amino acids: CASSLGLSRDNEQFF. The CDR3 nucleotides are TGTGCCAGCAGCTTAGGACTTTCTAGGGACAATGAGCAGTTCTTC.

V usage is TRBV7-2 and J usage is TRBJ2-7; D remains ambiguous. Trimming shortened V by 7 bases and J by 2 bases, and 15 bases separated the two germline ends. Germline V gene data show CDR1 as SGHTA and CDR2 as FQGNSA. This CDR3 is built from 14 residues. CDR3 coding DNA: TGTGCCAGCAAGAGTTCGACACGGGCCTACGAGCAGTACTTC. Protein: CASKSSTRAYEQYF. The whole variable domain, remainder taken from reference TRBV7-2 and TRBJ2-7, is GAGVSQSPSNKVTEKGKDVELRCDPISGHTALYWYRQSLGQGLEFLIYFQGNSAPDKSGLPSDRFSAERTGGSVSTLTIQRTQQEDSAVYLCASKSSTRAYEQYFGPGTRLTVT.

This clonotype showed up just a few times. The chain couples TRBV27 to TRBJ2-2; maybe TRBD2 (5 bases). Trimming removed 8 bases at V and 6 bases at J, with 16 bases between. The germline V gene has CDR1 MNHEY and CDR2 SMNVEV (reference sequence). CDR3 length: 14 residues. The CDR3 loop reads CASALGERAGELFF. Here the CDR3 DNA reads TGTGCCAGCGCTCTTGGGGAGCGCGCCGGGGAGCTGTTTTTT.

This clonotype was seen more than once but under ten times. This chain joins TRBV10-2 and TRBJ2-7, with D possibly being TRBD2 (6 bases). The CDR3 is made up of 12 amino acids. Looked up from germline, CDR1 is WSHSY and CDR2 is SAAADI. V lost 8 bases and J lost 3, with 11 bases in between. This CDR3 is CASGGVNYEQYF. CDR3 nucleotide sequence: TGCGCCAGCGGAGGGGTCAACTACGAGCAGTACTTC.

This clonotype was observed a few times. The chain combines TRBV7-9 with TRBJ2-2; D is perhaps TRBD2 (7 bases). The germline V gene encodes CDR1 SEHNR and CDR2 FQNEAQ (reference sequence). This CDR3 is built from 16 residues. Deletions cut 3 bases from V and 7 bases from J, with 18 bases between. CDR3 nucleotides: TGTGCCAGCAGCTTCGGGGGGCCGCCTGGAGGCGGGGAGCTGTTTTTT. As protein: CASSFGGPPGGGELFF.

The gene calls are TRBV24-1 and TRBJ2-5, with 11 nucleotides matching TRBD2. J lost 5 bases, V lost 3 bases, and 10 bases had no gene match. CDR3 size: 17 residues. Per germline, CDR1 KGHDR and CDR2 SFDVKD. The CDR3 reads CATSDPISGRAGETQYF. CDR3 DNA: TGTGCCACCAGTGATCCCATTAGCGGGAGGGCCGGGGAGACCCAGTACTTC.

The CDR3 protein is CASSLGQNRAAYGYTF. The CDR3 DNA sequence: TGCGCCAGCAGCTTGGGACAAAACAGGGCAGCGTATGGCTACACCTTC. The V gene is TRBV5-1, the J gene TRBJ1-2, with TRBD1 as a possible D gene (6 bases). Germline V gives CDR1 SGHRS, CDR2 YFSETQ. V was clipped by 0 bases and J by 5 bases, with 17 bases between them. The CDR3 covers 16 residues.